This TCR beta chain was sequenced for a study of CD8 T cells in Susac syndrome. On the study more broadly: Within the group of sequenced Susac syndrome patients, roughly six had active disease and 8 or 9 were in remission.

RNA in amounts of about 0.5 to 1 ug was reverse transcribed with random hexamers. Multiplex immunoSEQ PCR targeted 54 Vbeta and 13 Jbeta TCR beta segments. TCRdb processed the immunoSEQ multiplex PCR reads anew with MiXCR; each CDR3 protein has one entry. The data contain approximately 25,000 distinct CDR3 sequences, 85% to 95% of them singletons. V gave up 3 bases and J gave up 2 bases, with 11 bases separating them. The CDR3 consists of 14 residues. Germline values: CDR1 MNHEY, CDR2 SMNVEV (reference sequence). The chain is built from TRBV27 and TRBJ2-7; D remains unclear. The sequencing sample was made of CD8+ T cells from PBMCs. This clonotype originated in a human donor with Susac syndrome. DNA of the CDR3: TGTGCCAGCAGTTTGGTAGGGTTCACCTACGAGCAGTACTTC. Its translation: CASSLVGFTYEQYF.